This T cell receptor beta chain was found in a study of T cells after yellow fever vaccination. It was through 5'RACE template switching that TCR cDNA was made, with a universal primer site and UMIs added. One entry per CDR3 protein results from TCRdb running MiXCR on the 5' RACE reads. Among some 300,000 distinct CDR3 sequences listed, roughly 8.4% were seen once. V was shortened by 1 base and J by 7 bases, with 9 bases between the two germline ends. This CDR3 contains 13 residues. The germline gives CDR1 SGHKS, CDR2 YYEKEE (reference sequence). The specimen was PBMCs, collected more than 40 days after the first yellow fever vaccination. The clonotype comes from a young man who received the YFV17D yellow fever vaccine. The chain is built from TRBV5-5 and TRBJ1-3; D not resolved. This CDR3 is CASSLTAANTIYF. The CDR3 nucleotides are TGTGCCAGCAGCTTGACAGCGGCTAACACCATATATTTT.